One sample yielded the 23 T cell receptor beta chains listed below, sequenced in a study of blood T cell repertoires in COVID-19. Here immunoSEQ multiplex PCR was the method, and the copy in TCRdb shows in-frame clones only, minus some. The sample shows 250,000 to 300,000 clones, 70% to 90% of them seen only once. The sequenced material came from peripheral blood. These receptors were obtained from a woman in her thirties with active or convalescent COVID-19.

This chain connects TRBV19 to TRBJ2-2; maybe TRBD2 (7 bases). Trimming shortened V by 5 bases and J by 2 bases, and 15 bases separated the two germline ends. Per germline, CDR1 LNHDA and CDR2 SQIVND (reference sequence). The CDR3 spans 16 residues. The CDR3 loop is CASSLGGGANTGELFF. In DNA, the CDR3 is TGTGCCAGTAGTTTGGGAGGGGGTGCTAACACCGGGGAGCTGTTTTTT. The full variable domain, rest sourced from reference TRBV19 and TRBJ2-2, is DGGITQSPKYLFRKEGQNVTLSCEQNLNHDAMYWYRQDPGQGLRLIYYSQIVNDFQKGDIAEGYSVSREKKESFPLTVTSAQKNPTAFYLCASSLGGGANTGELFFGEGSRLTVL.

This chain uses TRBV7-9 with TRBJ2-1; no definite D call. The germline gives CDR1 SEHNR, CDR2 FQNEAQ (reference sequence). V was shortened by 2 bases and J by 0 bases, with 8 bases between the two germline ends. The CDR3 is 15 residues long. CDR3 region: CASSLQTASYNEQFF. DNA of the CDR3: TGTGCCAGCAGCTTACAAACAGCCTCCTACAATGAGCAGTTCTTC.

The rearrangement joins TRBV6-6 to TRBJ1-3; tentatively, D is TRBD1 (6 bases). Germline V CDR1 and CDR2: MNHNY, SVGAGI (reference sequence). The length of the CDR3 is 17 residues. Trimming removed 5 bases from V and 1 base from J, with 18 bases in between. CDR3 amino acids: CASSPLGGAYSGNTIYF. For the CDR3, the DNA is TGTGCCAGCAGTCCTTTAGGGGGGGCTTATTCTGGAAACACCATATATTTT.

The CDR3 spells CAWSTGAGRDNEQFF. The CDR3 DNA is TGTGCCTGGAGTACGGGGGCAGGGAGGGACAATGAGCAGTTCTTC. The chain is built from TRBV30 and TRBJ2-1; D might be TRBD2 (7 bases). The CDR3 extends over 15 amino acids. Germline CDR1 and CDR2: GTSNPN and SVGIG (reference sequence). Trimming pared 2 bases from V and 5 bases from J, leaving 16 bases between.

The count of this clone is one. The chain is built from TRBV12-2 and TRBJ2-2; the table's D gene call, TRBD2, was not cross checked with the DNA. TRBV12-2 counts as a pseudogene. The CDR3 runs 16 residues. The CDR3 spells CASRLGERGGPGELFF. CDR3 bases: TGTGCAAGTCGCTTAGGTGAGCGGGGGGGCCCCGGGGAGCTGTTTTTT.

CDR3 bases: TGCGCCAGCAGCTTGGACAGCCGTTACAATGAGCAGTTCTTC. This translates into CASSLDSRYNEQFF. This rearrangement joins TRBV5-1 to TRBJ2-1; no reliable D call. CDR1 is SGHRS, CDR2 YFSETQ, per germline. This CDR3 spans 14 amino acids. V dropped 0 bases and J dropped 4 bases, with 8 bases sitting between them.

V and J are TRBV27 and TRBJ2-7; D remains ambiguous. Germline V gene sequence: CDR1 MNHEY, CDR2 SMNVEV (reference sequence). The CDR3 is made up of 14 amino acids. The germline V and J ends were trimmed by 5 bases and 3 bases, with 14 bases remaining between them. The CDR3 DNA is TGTGCCAGCAGTCAAACGGAGAGAGGCTACGAGCAGTACTTC. Translating gives CASSQTERGYEQYF.

This rearrangement joins TRBV27 to TRBJ2-6; D remains unclear. V lost 5 bases and J lost 1, with 9 bases in between. Germline V CDR1 and CDR2: MNHEY, SMNVEV (reference sequence). The CDR3 is made up of 15 amino acids. CDR3 region: CASSRVSSGANVLTF. For the CDR3, the DNA is TGTGCCAGCAGTCGGGTTTCGTCTGGGGCCAACGTCCTGACTTTC.

This clone has a single count. The chain couples TRBV28 to TRBJ2-1; perhaps TRBD2 as D (6 bases). Trimming removed 0 bases at V and 9 bases at J, with 6 bases between. The CDR3 contains 12 residues. CDR1 is MDHEN, CDR2 SYDVKM, per germline. CDR3 amino acids: CASSLWEGEQFF. In nucleotides, the CDR3 is TGTGCCAGCAGTTTATGGGAGGGTGAGCAGTTCTTC.

This chain connects TRBV19 to TRBJ1-5; D gene uncertain. Germline assignment: CDR1 LNHDA and CDR2 SQIVND (reference sequence). Trimming left V 3 bases short and J 0 bases short, with 9 bases between. CDR3 length: 15 amino acids. CDR3 sequence reads: CASSININSNQPQHF. The DNA for the CDR3 is TGTGCCAGTAGTATCAACATCAATAGCAATCAGCCCCAGCATTTT.

This clone appeared a single time. V usage is TRBV27 and J usage is TRBJ1-2; 7 bases fit TRBD1. Germline trimming cut 6 bases from V and 0 bases from J; bases unmatched to any gene: 16. This CDR3 is 18 amino acids long. Germline CDR1 is MNHEY and CDR2 is SMNVEV (reference sequence). CDR3 DNA: TGTGCCAGCAGATCGACAGGGAGCCCTCAACCTACTAACTATGGCTACACCTTC. It specifies CASRSTGSPQPTNYGYTF.

On this clone itself: Additional DNA sequences in this sample encode the identical CDR3. The chain links TRBV7-2 to TRBJ1-5; D gene uncertain. Germline V gene lookup returns CDR1 SGHTA and CDR2 FQGNSA. Trimming stripped 5 bases from V and 4 bases from J, with 6 bases between. The CDR3 length is 12 residues. CDR3 residues: CASSPGNQPQHF. CDR3 nucleotides: TGTGCCAGCAGCCCGGGTAATCAGCCCCAGCATTTT.

The V gene is TRBV25-1, the J gene TRBJ1-1, with D unresolved. There are 14 residues in the CDR3. The V gene lost 1 base and the J gene lost 0 bases, with 6 bases spanning the gap. Germline CDR1 MGHDK, CDR2 SYGVNS. The chain's CDR3 is CASSESGMNTEAFF. The CDR3 DNA sequence: TGTGCCAGCAGTGAATCGGGGATGAACACTGAAGCTTTCTTT.

The chain's CDR3 is CASSWTGTAGELFF. The CDR3 DNA follows: TGTGCCAGCAGCTGGACAGGGACCGCCGGGGAGCTGTTTTTT. The chain has TRBV7-9 and TRBJ2-2, with 8 bases lining up with TRBD1. Germline lookup yields CDR1 SEHNR and CDR2 FQNEAQ (reference sequence). J gave up 6 bases and V 4 bases, and 4 bases lay outside the gene matches. This CDR3 contains 14 residues.

This clone was observed a single time. V gene TRBV6-5 combines with J gene TRBJ2-7; TRBD2 aligns across 8 bases. The CDR3 loop spans 13 amino acids. Germline CDR1 reads MNHEY; CDR2 reads SVGAGI. Losses at the gene ends were 7 bases for V and 3 bases for J; bases not matched to a gene: 5. CDR3 DNA: TGTGCCAGCACTACAGCGGGAGACTACGAGCAGTACTTC. Amino acids: CASTTAGDYEQYF.

The chain recombines TRBV7-9 with TRBJ2-4; a possible D gene is TRBD2 (5 bases). V was shortened by 1 base and J by 6 bases, with 19 bases between the two germline ends. Germline V CDR1 and CDR2: SEHNR, FQNEAQ (reference sequence). The CDR3 covers 17 residues. CDR3 amino acids: CASSLVETGKPLNIQYF. CDR3 bases: TGTGCCAGCAGCTTAGTAGAAACGGGAAAACCTCTAAACATTCAGTACTTC.

This rearrangement joins TRBV5-1 to TRBJ1-1, with D tentatively TRBD1 (5 bases). The CDR3 is 13 amino acids. V shed 0 bases and J shed 8 bases, with 11 bases lying between them. Germline V gene lookup returns CDR1 SGHRS and CDR2 YFSETQ. The CDR3 sequence: CASSLAREAEAFF. The CDR3 DNA reads TGCGCCAGCAGCTTGGCCAGGGAGGCAGAAGCTTTCTTT.

J is TRBJ1-1 and V is TRBV4-1, with 9 bases identical to TRBD1. CDR3 size: 13 residues. With V trimmed by 8 bases and J by 5 bases, 6 bases remained unmatched. Germline V gene sequence: CDR1 MGHRA, CDR2 YSYEKL. The CDR3 is CASSTGGRTEAFF. The CDR3 DNA reads TGCGCCAGCTCAACAGGGGGCCGGACTGAAGCTTTCTTT.

The genes are TRBV6-5 and TRBJ1-4; 7 nucleotides match TRBD1. This CDR3 region has 12 residues. V lost 5 bases, J lost 14 bases, and 8 bases stayed unmatched. Germline V CDR1 and CDR2: MNHEY, SVGAGI. The CDR3 sequence: CASSQRQGGLFF. CDR3 nucleotide sequence: TGTGCCAGCAGTCAGAGACAGGGCGGCCTGTTTTTT.

CDR3 coding DNA: TGCGCCAGCAGCGTTCAGGGCACTGAAGCTTTCTTT. It translates to CASSVQGTEAFF. The chain couples TRBV5-1 to TRBJ1-1, with a tentative D call TRBD1 (5 bases). The ends were cut back, 4 bases at V and 4 bases at J, with 8 bases in the middle. The length of the CDR3 is 12 residues. Germline V gives CDR1 SGHRS, CDR2 YFSETQ. Filled out from reference TRBV5-1 and TRBJ1-1, the complete variable domain reads KAGVTQTPRYLIKTRGQQVTLSCSPISGHRSVSWYQQTPGQGLQFLFEYFSETQRNKGNFPGRFSGRQFSNSRSEMNVSTLELGDSALYLCASSVQGTEAFFGQGTRLTVV.

V usage is TRBV19 and J usage is TRBJ1-6; D is undetermined. CDR3 length: 14 amino acids. The germline V gene encodes CDR1 LNHDA and CDR2 SQIVND (reference sequence). V lost 5 bases and J lost 0, with 5 bases in between. CDR3 sequence (DNA): TGTGCCAGTAGTTTTAGCTCCTATAATTCACCCCTCCACTTT. It specifies CASSFSSYNSPLHF.

The V and J genes are TRBV9 and TRBJ2-2; no clear D. This CDR3 has 12 amino acids. Germline CDR1 is SGDLS and CDR2 is YYNGEE. V was pared by 4 bases and J by 7 bases, with 8 bases between. CDR3 in DNA: TGTGCCAGCAGCCTATCAGGCGGGGAGCTGTTTTTT. It codes for CASSLSGGELFF.

The chain links TRBV28 to TRBJ1-1; 8 nucleotides agree with TRBD1. The CDR3 covers 15 residues. CDR1 is MDHEN and CDR2 is SYDVKM in the germline V gene. Unmatched junction bases numbered 6, after V lost 5 bases and J lost 1 base. The CDR3 sequence: CASSPSGTGNTEAFF. The CDR3 bases are TGTGCCAGCAGTCCCTCCGGGACAGGGAACACTGAAGCTTTCTTT. Full variable domain (rest looked up from reference TRBV28 and TRBJ1-1): DVKVTQSSRYLVKRTGEKVFLECVQDMDHENMFWYRQDPGLGLRLIYFSYDVKMKEKGDIPEGYSVSREKKERFSLILESASTNQTSMYLCASSPSGTGNTEAFFGQGTRLTVV.